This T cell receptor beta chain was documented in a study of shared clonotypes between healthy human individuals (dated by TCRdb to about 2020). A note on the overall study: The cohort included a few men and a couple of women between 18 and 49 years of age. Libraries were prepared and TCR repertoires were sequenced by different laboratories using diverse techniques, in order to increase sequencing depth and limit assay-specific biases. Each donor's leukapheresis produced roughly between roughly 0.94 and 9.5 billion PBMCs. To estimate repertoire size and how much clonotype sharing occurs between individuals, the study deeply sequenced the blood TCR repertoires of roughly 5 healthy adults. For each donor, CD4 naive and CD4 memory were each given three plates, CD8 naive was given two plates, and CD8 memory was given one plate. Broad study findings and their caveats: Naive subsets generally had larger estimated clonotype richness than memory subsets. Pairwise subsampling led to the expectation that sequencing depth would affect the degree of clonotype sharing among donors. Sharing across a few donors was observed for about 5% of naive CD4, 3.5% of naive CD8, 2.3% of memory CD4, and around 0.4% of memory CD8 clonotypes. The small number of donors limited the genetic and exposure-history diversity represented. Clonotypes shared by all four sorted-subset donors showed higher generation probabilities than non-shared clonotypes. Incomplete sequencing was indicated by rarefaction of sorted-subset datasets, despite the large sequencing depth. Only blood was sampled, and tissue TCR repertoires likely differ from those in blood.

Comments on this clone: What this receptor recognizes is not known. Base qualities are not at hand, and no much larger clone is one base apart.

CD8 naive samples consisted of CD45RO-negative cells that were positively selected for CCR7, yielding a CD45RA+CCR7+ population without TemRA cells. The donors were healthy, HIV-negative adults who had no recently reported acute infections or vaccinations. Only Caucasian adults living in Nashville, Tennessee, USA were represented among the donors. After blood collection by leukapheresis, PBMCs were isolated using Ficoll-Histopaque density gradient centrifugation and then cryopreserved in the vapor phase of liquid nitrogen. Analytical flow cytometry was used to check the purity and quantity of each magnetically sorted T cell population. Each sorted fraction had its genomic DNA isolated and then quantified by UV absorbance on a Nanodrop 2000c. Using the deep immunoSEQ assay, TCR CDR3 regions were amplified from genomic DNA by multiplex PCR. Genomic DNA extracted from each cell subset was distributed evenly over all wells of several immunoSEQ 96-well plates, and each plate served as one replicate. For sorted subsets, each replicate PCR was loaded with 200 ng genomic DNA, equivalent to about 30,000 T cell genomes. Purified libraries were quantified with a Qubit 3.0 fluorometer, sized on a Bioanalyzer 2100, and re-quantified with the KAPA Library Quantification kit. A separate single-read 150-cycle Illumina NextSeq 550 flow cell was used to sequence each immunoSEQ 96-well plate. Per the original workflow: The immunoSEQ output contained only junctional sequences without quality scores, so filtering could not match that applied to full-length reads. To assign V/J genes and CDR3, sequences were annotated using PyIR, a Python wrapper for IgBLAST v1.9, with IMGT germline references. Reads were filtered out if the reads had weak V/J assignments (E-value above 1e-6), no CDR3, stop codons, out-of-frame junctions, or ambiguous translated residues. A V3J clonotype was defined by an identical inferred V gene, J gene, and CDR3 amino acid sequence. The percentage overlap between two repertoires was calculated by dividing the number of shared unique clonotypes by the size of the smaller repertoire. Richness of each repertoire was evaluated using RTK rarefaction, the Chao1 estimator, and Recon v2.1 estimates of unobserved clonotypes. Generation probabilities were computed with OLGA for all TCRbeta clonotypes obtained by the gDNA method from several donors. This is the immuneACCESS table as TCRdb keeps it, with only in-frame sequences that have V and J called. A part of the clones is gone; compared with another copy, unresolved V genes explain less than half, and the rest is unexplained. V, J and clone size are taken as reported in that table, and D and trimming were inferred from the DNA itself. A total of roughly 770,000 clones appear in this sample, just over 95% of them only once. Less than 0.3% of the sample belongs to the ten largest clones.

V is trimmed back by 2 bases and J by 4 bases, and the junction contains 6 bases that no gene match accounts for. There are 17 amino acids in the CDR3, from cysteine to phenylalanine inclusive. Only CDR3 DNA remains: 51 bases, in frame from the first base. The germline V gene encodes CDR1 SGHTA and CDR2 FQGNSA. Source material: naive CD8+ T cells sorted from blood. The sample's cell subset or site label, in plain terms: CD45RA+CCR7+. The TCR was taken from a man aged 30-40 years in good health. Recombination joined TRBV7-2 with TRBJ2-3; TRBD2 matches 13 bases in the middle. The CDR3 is CASSLRLAGGVADTQYF. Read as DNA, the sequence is TGTGCCAGCAGCTTAAGACTAGCGGGAGGTGTGGCAGATACGCAGTATTTT.